The source of this TCR beta chain is a study of T cells after yellow fever vaccination. Overall study findings and caveats: Clonotypes found in both CD4 and CD8 compartments made up a small share. The booster response re-showed most primary clones: approximately 95% CD4, approximately 85% CD8.

This clonotype showed up many times. Its matching antigen is unknown. The length of the CDR3 is 12 residues. Trimming took off 7 bases at V and 6 bases at J, with 13 bases between the two ends. From the 5' RACE reads, TCRdb called clonotypes with MiXCR, one entry per CDR3 protein. This sample has 27,000 or so distinct CDR3 sequences, with approximately 4.7% found just once. The sequence derives from a man aged 25-40 years who received the YFV17D yellow fever vaccine. The material was CD8+ T cells sorted from PBMCs, obtained 5 days after the yellow fever booster vaccination. The rearrangement uses TRBV12-3 or TRBV12-4 and TRBJ2-7, with no clear D. The CDR3 nucleotides are TGTGCCAGCACCTGGGGATTCGGCGAGCAGTACTTC. Its translation: CASTWGFGEQYF.